One sample yielded the 5 T cell receptor beta chains listed below, sequenced in a study of blood T cells in healthy people across ages. The second PCR ran about 6 to 12 cycles with a sample-barcoded 5' primer and J-beta primers. TCRdb used MiXCR to reprocess the 5' RACE reads, holding one entry per CDR3 protein. This repertoire shows roughly 800,000 distinct CDR3 sequences, 58% found once; its top ten account for roughly 20%. Sample: blood. These receptors all stem from a man aged 25-40 years in good health.

This clonotype showed up just a few times. V usage is TRBV7-2 and J usage is TRBJ2-5; 14 nucleotides align to TRBD2. The CDR3 is 15 amino acids. Germline V gene sequence: CDR1 SGHTA, CDR2 FQGNSA. Trimming at V came to 5 bases and at J to 5 bases, leaving 4 bases not matched to a gene. The CDR3 here is CASSKTSGRAETQYF. Written as DNA, the CDR3 is TGTGCCAGCAGCAAGACTAGCGGGAGGGCGGAGACCCAGTACTTC.

The V and J genes are TRBV4-2 and TRBJ2-1, with TRBD2 identical over 10 bases. This CDR3 is built from 16 residues. CDR1 and CDR2 (germline): LGHNA, YNFKEQ. The ends lost 4 bases at V and 8 bases at J; junction bases unmatched: 11. The CDR3 nucleotides are TGTGCCAGCAGCCTATGGGGACTAGCGACAGGCGATGAGCAGTTCTTC. Amino acid sequence: CASSLWGLATGDEQFF.

The chain employs TRBV5-1 and TRBJ2-7; D is perhaps TRBD1 (5 bases). The V gene's germline CDR1 is SGHRS and CDR2 YFSETQ. There are 14 residues in the CDR3. Trimming took off 0 bases at V and 6 bases at J, with 13 bases between the two ends. The CDR3 loop is CASSLEDIYSEQYF. The CDR3 region has the DNA TGCGCCAGCAGCTTGGAGGACATCTATTCCGAGCAGTACTTC. Based on the CDR3 plus reference TRBV5-1 and TRBJ2-7, the full variable domain is KAGVTQTPRYLIKTRGQQVTLSCSPISGHRSVSWYQQTPGQGLQFLFEYFSETQRNKGNFPGRFSGRQFSNSRSEMNVSTLELGDSALYLCASSLEDIYSEQYFGPGTRLTVT.

Ten or more counts support this clonotype. V is TRBV10-3 and J is TRBJ2-3, with D perhaps TRBD1 (6 bases). Trimming took 11 bases from V and 6 from J, leaving 33 bases between them. CDR1 and CDR2 from the germline V gene are ENHRY and SYGVKD. The CDR3 extends over 18 amino acids. The CDR3 DNA follows: TGTGCCTCCCAGAGTGGGCTGAGGACAGCCCGACCGGTGGATACGCAGTATTTT. Amino acid sequence: CASQSGLRTARPVDTQYF.

This chain joins TRBV20-1 and TRBJ2-3; TRBD2 aligns across 12 bases. The V segment lost 6 bases and the J segment 9 bases; nucleotides outside the gene matches: 10. This CDR3 region has 14 residues. CDR1 is DFQATT and CDR2 is SNEGSKA in the germline V gene (reference sequence). The CDR3 coding sequence is TGCAGTGCCATTCTAGCGGGAGGGCCTTTCACGCAGTATTTT. Residues: CSAILAGGPFTQYF.